This record covers a single T cell receptor (beta chain). This sample is drawn from a study of shared clonotypes between healthy human individuals. Some clones are missing from TCRdb's copy, which holds only in-frame ones; the method was immunoSEQ multiplex PCR. Of 2,500,000 or so clones in the sample, 85% to 95% are singletons; the top ten hold 0.3% to 0.4%. This CDR3 region has 11 residues. Germline assignment: CDR1 DFQATT and CDR2 SNEGSKA (reference sequence). Trimming removed 3 bases from V and 2 bases from J, with 5 bases in between. The sequencing sample was made of naive CD4+ T cells from PBMCs. Regarding subset: CD45RA+ positively selected. This rearrangement joins TRBV20-1 to TRBJ2-7; D unclear. This TCR was sampled from a man between 18 and 35 years old in good health. Some clones in this sample may be carry-over from other donors' samples. The CDR3 region is CSARITYEQYF. CDR3 DNA: TGCAGTGCTAGGATTACCTACGAGCAGTACTTC.